A selection of T cell receptor beta chains follows, all from one sample in a study of blood T cell repertoires in COVID-19. The protocol was immunoSEQ multiplex PCR, while the TCRdb copy is restricted to in-frame clones and leaves out a portion. The table lists more than 150,000 clones, 80% to 90% of them singletons. The sequenced sample was peripheral blood. These receptors were taken from a woman in her 70s with acute or convalescent COVID-19. Each CDR3 is given with its conserved first and last residue. D genes are given only for firm matches. Only part of the rows carry a size: once, few, many, or a class if the clone is expanded.

TRBV7-2,TRBJ2-3,once,TRBD2,CASSYTSGGTDTQYF,TGTGCCAGCAGCTACACTAGCGGGGGTACGGATACGCAGTATTTT
TRBV19,TRBJ1-6,.,TRBD1,CASSQRTGRPSPLHF,TGTGCCAGTAGTCAGAGGACAGGGCGTCCCTCACCCCTCCACTTT
TRBV7-2,TRBJ2-7,.,.,CASSLGGQAPYEQYF,TGTGCCAGCAGCTTAGGCGGGCAGGCCCCGTACGAGCAGTACTTC
TRBV7-9,TRBJ2-7,.,TRBD2,CASSLIRSGTSYEQYF,TGTGCCAGCAGCCTTATCAGATCCGGGACTAGCTACGAGCAGTACTTC
TRBV9,TRBJ2-3,.,TRBD2,CASSVEGLAGGGYADTQYF,TGTGCCAGCAGCGTAGAGGGACTAGCGGGAGGTGGGTACGCAGATACGCAGTATTTT
TRBV3-1/TRBV3-2,TRBJ2-1,.,.,CASSHVPGLGYNEQFF,TGTGCCAGCAGCCATGTACCGGGACTGGGATACAATGAGCAGTTCTTC
TRBV6-1,TRBJ2-7,.,TRBD1,CASSEGTGGLGQYF,TGTGCCAGCAGCGAAGGGACAGGGGGCCTGGGGCAGTACTTC
TRBV6-2/TRBV6-3,TRBJ2-7,.,.,CASSPRGYEQYF,TGTGCCAGCAGCCCTAGGGGTTACGAGCAGTACTTC
TRBV7-9,TRBJ1-3,.,TRBD1,CASPHRGAGNTIYF,TGTGCCAGCCCGCACAGGGGTGCTGGAAACACCATATATTTT
TRBV28,TRBJ1-6,few,.,CASRLGQGTITHSPLHF,TGTGCCAGCCGACTGGGGCAGGGAACGATAACACATTCACCCCTCCACTTT
TRBV24-1,TRBJ1-3,.,TRBD1,CATSDPGTAQTGNTIYF,TGTGCCACCAGTGATCCAGGGACAGCTCAAACTGGAAACACCATATATTTT
TRBV3-1/TRBV3-2,TRBJ1-3,.,.,CASSQTGGGSGNTIYF,TGTGCCAGCAGCCAAACGGGGGGGGGCTCTGGAAACACCATATATTTT
TRBV6-5,TRBJ1-5,few,.,CASRPGQYQPQHF,TGTGCCAGCAGACCCGGACAGTATCAGCCCCAGCATTTT
TRBV2,TRBJ1-6,.,TRBD1,CASSPGQGGSPLHF,TGTGCCAGCAGTCCGGGACAGGGCGGCTCACCCCTCCACTTT
TRBV7-9,TRBJ2-7,.,.,CASSLSGTISYEQYF,TGTGCCAGCAGCTTGTCGGGGACAATTTCCTACGAGCAGTACTTC
TRBV30,TRBJ1-5,few,.,CAWSVTGGHQPQHF,TGTGCCTGGAGTGTCACGGGGGGCCATCAGCCCCAGCATTTT
TRBV3-1/TRBV3-2,TRBJ1-1,.,.,CASSQRHRGGHTEAFF,TGTGCCAGCAGCCAACGTCATAGGGGCGGCCACACTGAAGCTTTCTTT
TRBV2,TRBJ2-5,.,.,CASSVEYQETQYF,TGTGCCAGCAGTGTGGAGTACCAAGAGACCCAGTACTTC
TRBV2,TRBJ1-5,.,.,CASSAEHFNQPQHF,TGTGCCAGCAGTGCGGAGCACTTCAATCAGCCCCAGCATTTT
TRBV7-8,TRBJ2-1,.,TRBD2,CASSLGLAGWSSYNEQFF,TGTGCCAGCAGCTTAGGACTAGCGGGTTGGAGCTCCTACAATGAGCAGTTCTTC
TRBV30,TRBJ2-5,.,TRBD2,CAWSVAPLAGETQYF,TGTGCCTGGAGTGTTGCCCCACTAGCGGGAGAGACCCAGTACTTC
TRBV5-1,TRBJ2-1,.,.,CASSLAASATYNEQFF,TGCGCCAGCAGCTTGGCCGCTAGCGCCACCTACAATGAGCAGTTCTTC
TRBV4-2,TRBJ2-3,.,TRBD1,CASSQEGQGSTDTQYF,TGTGCCAGCAGCCAGGAAGGACAGGGTAGCACAGATACGCAGTATTTT
TRBV9,TRBJ1-3,.,.,CASSEGGLAGNTIYF,TGTGCCAGCAGCGAGGGAGGGTTAGCTGGAAACACCATATATTTT
TRBV28,TRBJ2-7,.,TRBD1,CASSLTDRVREQYF,TGTGCCAGCAGTTTAACGGACAGGGTCCGGGAGCAGTACTTC
TRBV5-1,TRBJ1-3,.,.,CASSSDRLQVYGNTIYF,TGCGCCAGCAGCTCCGATCGCTTACAGGTATATGGAAACACCATATATTTT
TRBV7-3,TRBJ2-1,.,.,CASSLTAFRYNEQFF,TGTGCCAGCAGCTTAACGGCCTTCCGCTACAATGAGCAGTTCTTC
TRBV6-6,TRBJ2-7,.,TRBD1,CASSYSTGTGRNEQYF,TGTGCCAGCAGTTACTCGACCGGGACAGGGAGGAACGAGCAGTACTTC